The present T cell receptor beta chain was sequenced within a study of cytomegalovirus exposure and HLA in healthy donors. PCR involved 60 Vbeta and 13 Jbeta primers. Assay: immunoSEQ multiplex PCR; the TCRdb copy retains only in-frame clones and omits some. The table includes about 45,000 clones, roughly 51% detected once. Germline CDR1 is LGHNA and CDR2 is YNFKEQ. The V and J ends lost 3 bases and 4 bases, in that order; junction bases with no gene match: 9. The CDR3 extends over 17 amino acids. This clone was found a few times. The chain has TRBV4-2 and TRBJ2-2; 9 bases agree with TRBD1. Sequencing was done on a sample of PBMCs. The receptor comes from a man aged 55 to 70 in good health and CMV-seronegative. CDR3 coding DNA: TGTGCCAGCAGCCATCCGACAGGGGGGTTGAGCACCGGGGAGCTGTTTTTT. Translating gives CASSHPTGGLSTGELFF.